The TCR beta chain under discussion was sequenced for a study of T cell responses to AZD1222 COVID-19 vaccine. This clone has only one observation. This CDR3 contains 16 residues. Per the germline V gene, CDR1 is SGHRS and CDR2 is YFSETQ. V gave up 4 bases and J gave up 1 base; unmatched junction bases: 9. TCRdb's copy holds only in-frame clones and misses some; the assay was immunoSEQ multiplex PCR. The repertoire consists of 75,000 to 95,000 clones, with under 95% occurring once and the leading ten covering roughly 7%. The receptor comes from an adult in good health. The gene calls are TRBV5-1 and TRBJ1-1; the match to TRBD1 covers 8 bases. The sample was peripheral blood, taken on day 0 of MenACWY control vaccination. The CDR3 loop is CASSPGQGIANTEAFF. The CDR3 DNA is TGCGCCAGCAGCCCTGGACAGGGTATCGCGAACACTGAAGCTTTCTTT.